A single sample is the source of the 18 T cell receptor beta chains below, sequenced in a study of blood T cell repertoires in COVID-19. This table comes from immunoSEQ multiplex PCR, and its TCRdb copy is limited to in-frame clones, with some not included. The sample carries about 320,000 clones, 89% recorded once. The sample comprised peripheral blood. These receptor sequences come from a woman in her 30s with COVID-19, enrolled during active disease.

J is TRBJ2-2 and V is TRBV3-1 (or the pseudogene TRBV3-2), with a possible D match to TRBD2 (6 bases). Germline CDR1 LGHDT, CDR2 YNNKEL (reference sequence). CDR3 size: 16 residues. The V and J ends lost 5 bases and 4 bases respectively, with 17 bases between them. CDR3 protein: CASSDLDNGSTGELFF. The CDR3 nucleotides are TGTGCCAGCAGCGACCTCGATAACGGGAGCACCGGGGAGCTGTTTTTT.

V is TRBV7-6 and J is TRBJ2-1; D is perhaps TRBD1 (6 bases). Germline V gene lookup returns CDR1 SGHVS and CDR2 FNYEAQ. The CDR3 loop spans 15 amino acids. Trimming cost V 5 bases and J 7 bases, with 18 bases left between them. CDR3 in amino acids: CASSARGLGYNEQFF. CDR3 coding DNA: TGTGCCAGCAGCGCCAGGGGTTTGGGATATAATGAGCAGTTCTTC. Variable domain in full (rest from reference TRBV7-6 and TRBJ2-1): GAGVSQSPRYKVTKRGQDVALRCDPISGHVSLYWYRQALGQGPEFLTYFNYEAQQDKSGLPNDRFSAERPEGSISTLTIQRTEQRDSAMYRCASSARGLGYNEQFFGPGTRLTVL.

The chain is built from TRBV3-1 (or the pseudogene TRBV3-2) and TRBJ2-7; D unclear. In germline, CDR1 is LGHDT, CDR2 YNNKEL (reference sequence). The CDR3 is made up of 13 amino acids. Trimming cost V 1 base and J 2 bases, with 6 bases left between them. The CDR3 spells CASSQASPYEQYF. CDR3 bases: TGTGCCAGCAGCCAAGCGAGTCCCTACGAGCAGTACTTC.

The rearrangement links TRBV6-5 to TRBJ1-2; TRBD1 aligns across 7 bases. Germline V gives CDR1 MNHEY, CDR2 SVGAGI. V shed 2 bases, J shed 1 base, and the junction held 4 bases outside the gene matches. This CDR3 region has 15 residues. The CDR3 here is CASSYTSGGNYGYTF. As DNA, the CDR3 is TGTGCCAGCAGTTACACGTCAGGGGGTAACTATGGCTACACCTTC.

Comments on this clone: The sample has other DNA sequences that encode this CDR3 too. The chain is built from TRBV5-1 and TRBJ1-2; D might be TRBD1 (5 bases). The CDR3 sequence is 13 residues long. V was clipped by 0 bases and J by 5 bases, with 8 bases between them. Germline V gene data show CDR1 as SGHRS and CDR2 as YFSETQ. DNA for the CDR3: TGCGCCAGCAGCTTGGAAGGACAATATGGCTACACCTTC. It specifies CASSLEGQYGYTF.

This chain links TRBV23-1 with TRBJ2-7, with 10 bases identical to TRBD1. TRBV23-1 is known as an ORF, though its function is uncertain. The V segment lost 5 bases and the J segment 5 bases; nucleotides outside the gene matches: 9. This CDR3 is 15 amino acids long. The DNA for the CDR3 is TGCGCCAGCAGTTATCCGGGACAGGGGATCCACGAGCAGTACTTC. This sequence encodes CASSYPGQGIHEQYF.

This clone was seen a single time. The chain has TRBV5-1 and TRBJ2-1, with 9 bases matching TRBD2. CDR3 length equals 16 residues. V lost 3 bases and J lost 8; bases outside the gene matches: 12. The V gene's germline CDR1 is SGHRS and CDR2 YFSETQ. The CDR3 nucleotides read TGCGCCAGCAGCTCCATACTAGCGGGTGGTTTGGATGAGCAGTTCTTC. This sequence encodes CASSSILAGGLDEQFF.

The count of this clone is one. The V and J genes are TRBV5-4 and TRBJ1-1, with D unresolved. The V gene lost 3 bases and the J gene lost 0 bases, with 9 bases spanning the gap. CDR1 is SGHNT and CDR2 is YYREEE in the germline V gene (reference sequence). The CDR3 extends over 14 amino acids. The CDR3 sequence is CASSWKQLNTEAFF. DNA of the CDR3: TGTGCCAGCAGCTGGAAACAGCTGAACACTGAAGCTTTCTTT.

This sequence joins TRBV7-8 and TRBJ1-2; D perhaps matches TRBD1 (5 bases). Germline lookup yields CDR1 SGHVS and CDR2 FQNEAQ. The ends were cut back, 1 base at V and 4 bases at J, with 10 bases in the middle. CDR3 size: 14 residues. CDR3 DNA: TGTGCCAGCAGCTTAGTGGGGCAGGGCTATGGCTACACCTTC. Its protein is CASSLVGQGYGYTF.

The V gene is TRBV5-6, the J gene TRBJ1-2, with TRBD1 identical over 7 bases. Losses at the gene ends were 0 bases for V and 0 bases for J; bases not matched to a gene: 8. The CDR3 is 17 residues long. Germline V gene lookup returns CDR1 SGHDT and CDR2 YYEEEE. As DNA, the CDR3 is TGTGCCAGCAGCTTGGTTCGGGACAGAGTAACTAACTATGGCTACACCTTC. As protein: CASSLVRDRVTNYGYTF.

This clone was detected a few times. The rearrangement uses TRBV7-8 and TRBJ1-1, with 10 bases matching TRBD1. Germline V lookup: CDR1 SGHVS, CDR2 FQNEAQ. Germline trimming cut 4 bases from V and 1 base from J; bases unmatched to any gene: 6. The CDR3 is made up of 16 amino acids. The DNA for the CDR3 is TGTGCCAGCAGCTCGGGACAGGGGTTGACGAACACTGAAGCTTTCTTT. Amino acids: CASSSGQGLTNTEAFF.

The CDR3 nucleotides read TGCGCCAGCAGTGACGGTCGGGGAATGGGTTCCTACAATGAGCAGTTCTTC. Protein: CASSDGRGMGSYNEQFF. The chain recombines TRBV10-2 with TRBJ2-1; perhaps TRBD2 as D (5 bases). This CDR3 region has 17 residues. Germline V gene sequence: CDR1 WSHSY, CDR2 SAAADI. V was trimmed by 3 bases and J by 1 base, leaving 16 bases between them.

This chain joins TRBV14 and TRBJ1-2; a possible D gene is TRBD1 (5 bases). In germline, CDR1 is SGHDN, CDR2 FVKESK. V was clipped by 4 bases and J by 6 bases, with 12 bases between them. The CDR3 is 13 amino acids. This chain's CDR3 is CASSRWAGNGYTF. CDR3 nucleotides: TGTGCCAGCAGCCGATGGGCAGGGAATGGCTACACCTTC.

The V and J genes are TRBV7-2 and TRBJ1-5; no firm D call. Germline V CDR1 and CDR2: SGHTA, FQGNSA. The ends were cut back, 0 bases at V and 3 bases at J, with 12 bases in the middle. This CDR3 is built from 16 residues. The DNA of the CDR3 is TGTGCCAGCAGCTTAGCAGATCCGAGCCCCAATCAGCCCCAGCATTTT. Amino acid sequence: CASSLADPSPNQPQHF. Variable domain in full (rest from reference TRBV7-2 and TRBJ1-5): GAGVSQSPSNKVTEKGKDVELRCDPISGHTALYWYRQSLGQGLEFLIYFQGNSAPDKSGLPSDRFSAERTGGSVSTLTIQRTQQEDSAVYLCASSLADPSPNQPQHFGDGTRLSIL.

The J gene is TRBJ2-7, the V gene TRBV6-6, with D maybe TRBD2 (5 bases). The CDR3 is 13 residues long. Per the germline V gene, CDR1 is MNHNY and CDR2 is SVGAGI (reference sequence). The ends were cut back, 0 bases at V and 4 bases at J, with 7 bases in the middle. The CDR3 coding sequence is TGTGCCAGCAGTTACTCGGACTTGTACGAGCAGTACTTC. It specifies CASSYSDLYEQYF.

This chain connects TRBV19 to TRBJ1-3, with 8 bases fitting TRBD1. V was pared by 6 bases and J by 7 bases, with 8 bases of the junction left unmatched. Germline CDR1 reads LNHDA; CDR2 reads SQIVND (reference sequence). CDR3 length equals 14 residues. The CDR3 DNA reads as TGTGCCAGTAGGCCGACAGGGGAGGGTAACACCATATATTTT. Protein sequence: CASRPTGEGNTIYF. The variable domain in full, completed from reference TRBV19 and TRBJ1-3, reads DGGITQSPKYLFRKEGQNVTLSCEQNLNHDAMYWYRQDPGQGLRLIYYSQIVNDFQKGDIAEGYSVSREKKESFPLTVTSAQKNPTAFYLCASRPTGEGNTIYFGEGSWLTVV.

This chain links TRBV5-5 with TRBJ2-5; maybe TRBD2 (6 bases). The CDR3 extends over 13 amino acids. Germline CDR1 reads SGHKS; CDR2 reads YYEKEE (reference sequence). Trimming took 5 bases from V and 1 from J, leaving 9 bases between them. The CDR3 spells CASRWGVQETQYF. DNA of the CDR3: TGTGCCAGCAGATGGGGGGTCCAAGAGACCCAGTACTTC. The whole variable domain, filled in from reference TRBV5-5 and TRBJ2-5, reads DAGVTQSPTHLIKTRGQQVTLRCSPISGHKSVSWYQQVLGQGPQFIFQYYEKEERGRGNFPDRFSARQFPNYSSELNVNALLLGDSALYLCASRWGVQETQYFGPGTRLLVL.

This chain joins TRBV3-1 (or the pseudogene TRBV3-2) and TRBJ2-7, with 7 positions matching TRBD1. Looked up from germline, CDR1 is LGHDT and CDR2 is YNNKEL (reference sequence). Trimming took 3 bases from V and 6 from J; bases not matched to a gene: 5. The CDR3 totals 13 residues. CDR3: CASSQTGKGEQYF. Here the CDR3 DNA reads TGTGCCAGCAGCCAGACAGGGAAAGGCGAGCAGTACTTC.